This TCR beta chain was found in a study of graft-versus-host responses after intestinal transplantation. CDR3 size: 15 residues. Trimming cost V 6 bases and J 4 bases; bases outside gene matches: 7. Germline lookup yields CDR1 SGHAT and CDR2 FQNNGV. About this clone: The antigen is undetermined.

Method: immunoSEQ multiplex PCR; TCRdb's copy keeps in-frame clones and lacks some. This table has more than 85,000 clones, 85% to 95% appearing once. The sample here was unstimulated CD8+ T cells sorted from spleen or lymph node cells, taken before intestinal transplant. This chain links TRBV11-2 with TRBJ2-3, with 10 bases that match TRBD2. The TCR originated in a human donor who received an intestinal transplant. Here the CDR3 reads CASSTAGGASDTQYF. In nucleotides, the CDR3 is TGTGCCAGCAGTACAGCGGGGGGGGCTTCAGATACGCAGTATTTT.